The clone carrying this T cell receptor (beta chain) appeared a single time. The V gene's germline CDR1 is SGHVS and CDR2 FNYEAQ. The CDR3 spans 19 residues. The V segment lost 4 bases and the J segment 2 bases; nucleotides outside the gene matches: 16. Here immunoSEQ multiplex PCR was the method, and the copy in TCRdb shows in-frame clones only, minus some. Among some 180,000 clones listed, roughly 76% were seen once. The data were taken from a study of blood T cell repertoires in COVID-19. This sequence joins TRBV7-6 and TRBJ2-1; 8 nucleotides match TRBD1. The material sequenced was peripheral blood. The sequence derives from a woman between 50 and 59 years old with active or convalescent COVID-19. The CDR3 DNA sequence: TGTGCCAGCAGCTCGAGGGGTGGGCAGGACAGGGCCGCCTACAATGAGCAGTTCTTC. Amino acid sequence: CASSSRGGQDRAAYNEQFF.